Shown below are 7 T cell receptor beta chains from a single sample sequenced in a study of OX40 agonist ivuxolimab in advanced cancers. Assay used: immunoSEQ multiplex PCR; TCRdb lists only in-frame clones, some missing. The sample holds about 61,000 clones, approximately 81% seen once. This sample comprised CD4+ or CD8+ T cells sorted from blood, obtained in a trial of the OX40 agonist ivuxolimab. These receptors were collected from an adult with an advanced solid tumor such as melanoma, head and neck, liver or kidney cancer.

The CDR3 region is CASSPPGLNNGELFF. The CDR3, as DNA: TGTGCCAGCAGTCCCCCGGGACTAAATAACGGGGAGCTGTTTTTT. The chain uses TRBV27 and TRBJ2-2; 7 bases map to TRBD2. CDR1 MNHEY and CDR2 SMNVEV come from the germline V gene (reference sequence). This CDR3 region has 15 residues. V trimming: 5 bases; J trimming: 7 bases; junction bases outside the gene matches: 10.

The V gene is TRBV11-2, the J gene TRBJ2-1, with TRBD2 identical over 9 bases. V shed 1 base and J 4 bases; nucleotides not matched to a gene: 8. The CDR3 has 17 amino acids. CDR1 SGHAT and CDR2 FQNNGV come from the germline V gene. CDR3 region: CASSLGGFLAGYNEQFF. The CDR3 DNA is TGTGCCAGCAGCTTAGGAGGGTTCCTAGCGGGGTACAATGAGCAGTTCTTC.

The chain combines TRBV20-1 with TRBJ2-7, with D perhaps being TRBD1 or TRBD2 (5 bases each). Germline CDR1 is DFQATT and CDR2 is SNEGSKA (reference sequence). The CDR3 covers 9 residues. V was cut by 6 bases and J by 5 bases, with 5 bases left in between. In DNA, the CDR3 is TGCAGTGCGGGGGACGAGCAGTACTTC. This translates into CSAGDEQYF.

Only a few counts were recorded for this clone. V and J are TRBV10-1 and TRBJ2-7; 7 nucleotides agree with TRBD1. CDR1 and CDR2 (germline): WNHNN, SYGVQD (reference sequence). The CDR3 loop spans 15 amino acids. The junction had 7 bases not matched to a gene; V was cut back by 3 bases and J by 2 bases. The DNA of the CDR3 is TGCGCCAGCAGTGATAGGGACAGTGGAACCTACGAGCAGTACTTC. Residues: CASSDRDSGTYEQYF.

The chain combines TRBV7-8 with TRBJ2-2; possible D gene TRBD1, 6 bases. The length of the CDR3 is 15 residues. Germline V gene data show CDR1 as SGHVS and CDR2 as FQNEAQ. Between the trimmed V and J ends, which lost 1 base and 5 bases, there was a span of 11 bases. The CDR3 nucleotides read TGTGCCAGCAGCTTAGATCCTGGACAGACCGGGGAGCTGTTTTTT. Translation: CASSLDPGQTGELFF.

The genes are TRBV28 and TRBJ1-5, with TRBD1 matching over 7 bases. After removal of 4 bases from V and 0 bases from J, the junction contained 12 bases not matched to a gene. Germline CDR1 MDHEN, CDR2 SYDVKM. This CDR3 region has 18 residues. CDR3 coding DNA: TGTGCCAGCAGTTCTAGTTCCGGGACAGACCATAGCAATCAGCCCCAGCATTTT. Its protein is CASSSSSGTDHSNQPQHF.

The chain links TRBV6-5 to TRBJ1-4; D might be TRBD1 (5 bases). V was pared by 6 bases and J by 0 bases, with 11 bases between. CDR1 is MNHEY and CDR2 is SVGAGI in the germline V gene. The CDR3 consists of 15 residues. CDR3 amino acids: CASRPLQATNEKLFF. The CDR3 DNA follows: TGTGCCAGCAGACCCTTACAGGCAACTAATGAAAAACTGTTTTTT.